This TCR beta chain was identified during a study of cytomegalovirus exposure and HLA in healthy donors. Primers included in the PCR were 60 Vbeta and 13 Jbeta primers. Some clones are missing from TCRdb's copy, which holds only in-frame ones; the method was immunoSEQ multiplex PCR. Of 90,000 to 100,000 clones listed, roughly four fifths are singletons. V lost 1 base to trimming and J lost 5 bases; unmatched junction nucleotides: 7. Germline V gene lookup returns CDR1 SGHRS and CDR2 YFSETQ. The CDR3 is made up of 15 amino acids. The sequenced material came from PBMCs. The V gene is TRBV5-1, the J gene TRBJ2-7, with 9 bases aligning to TRBD1. The receptor comes from a woman aged 55-75 years in good health and CMV-seropositive. The CDR3 loop reads CASSLTAGQGNEQYF. In DNA form, the CDR3 reads TGCGCCAGCAGCTTGACCGCGGGACAGGGAAACGAGCAGTACTTC.